The 23 T cell receptor beta chains below come from one sample, sequenced in a study of cytomegalovirus exposure and HLA in healthy donors. PCR involved 60 Vbeta and 13 Jbeta primers. Measured with immunoSEQ multiplex PCR; TCRdb has only the in-frame clones, and not every one. The sample includes approximately 52,000 clones. The specimen sequenced was PBMCs. Receptor source: a woman aged 55-69 years in good health and CMV-seropositive.

CDR3 bases: TGTGCCAGCAGTTTGCGCCCGCCTATTCAAGCTCGAGGAGAGACCCAGTACTTC. Residues: CASSLRPPIQARGETQYF. The rearrangement links TRBV27 to TRBJ2-5; D remains unclear. This CDR3 region has 18 residues. CDR1 is MNHEY and CDR2 is SMNVEV in the germline V gene (reference sequence). V was pared by 3 bases and J by 4 bases, with 24 bases between.

The chain recombines TRBV11-2 with TRBJ1-3, with no clear D. Germline V gene lookup returns CDR1 SGHAT and CDR2 FQNNGV. The CDR3 has 14 residues. The ends were cut back, 4 bases at V and 0 bases at J, with 7 bases in the middle. CDR3 DNA sequence: TGTGCCAGCAGCTCCCCCCGCTCTGGAAACACCATATATTTT. Its protein product is CASSSPRSGNTIYF. The full variable domain, with the rest looked up from reference TRBV11-2 and TRBJ1-3, is EAGVAQSPRYKIIEKRQSVAFWCNPISGHATLYWYQQILGQGPKLLIQFQNNGVVDDSQLPKDRFSAERLKGVDSTLKIQPAKLEDSAVYLCASSSPRSGNTIYFGEGSWLTVV.

The rearrangement joins TRBV6-5 to TRBJ1-1, with a possible D match to TRBD1 (5 bases). V lost 6 bases and J 7 bases, leaving 18 bases between the germline ends. The CDR3 runs 14 residues. CDR1 MNHEY and CDR2 SVGAGI come from the germline V gene. The CDR3 region has the DNA TGTGCCAGCAGGGACCTCGCGGGGCATAGTGAAGCTTTCTTT. It codes for CASRDLAGHSEAFF.

The chain couples TRBV13 to TRBJ2-2; D uncertain. V gave up 2 bases and J gave up 8 bases, with 12 bases separating them. Germline CDR1 and CDR2: PRHDT and FYEKMQ (reference sequence). CDR3 length: 14 residues. The CDR3 is CASSLTRIAGELFF. CDR3 sequence (DNA): TGTGCCAGCAGCTTAACGAGGATCGCTGGGGAGCTGTTTTTT.

This CDR3 is CASSLAGQGLDEQFF. The CDR3 nucleotides are TGCGCCAGCAGCTTGGCCGGGCAGGGGTTGGATGAGCAGTTCTTC. V gene TRBV5-1 combines with J gene TRBJ2-1; TRBD1 is a possible D gene (6 bases). There are 15 residues in the CDR3. Between the trimmed V and J ends, which lost 0 bases and 8 bases, there was a span of 15 bases. Germline V lookup: CDR1 SGHRS, CDR2 YFSETQ.

CDR3 loop: CASRPGQGGRPGNSPLHF. In DNA form, the CDR3 reads TGCGCCAGCAGACCCGGACAGGGGGGCCGACCTGGTAATTCACCCCTCCACTTT. The V gene is TRBV5-1, the J gene TRBJ1-6, with TRBD1 identical over 10 bases. CDR1 is SGHRS, CDR2 YFSETQ, per germline. CDR3 size: 18 residues. V was clipped by 5 bases and J by 6 bases; unmatched bases: 14.

The gene calls are TRBV18 and TRBJ1-2, with 10 bases identical to TRBD1. Germline CDR1 and CDR2: KGHSH and LQKENI. This CDR3 spans 14 amino acids. V shed 4 bases and J 6 bases; nucleotides not matched to a gene: 5. The CDR3 loop reads CASSQGTGAHGYTF. CDR3 in DNA: TGTGCCAGCTCACAGGGGACAGGGGCCCATGGCTACACCTTC. Variable domain in full (rest from reference TRBV18 and TRBJ1-2): NAGVMQNPRHLVRRRGQEARLRCSPMKGHSHVYWYRQLPEEGLKFMVYLQKENIIDESGMPKERFSAEFPKEGPSILRIQQVVRGDSAAYFCASSQGTGAHGYTFGSGTRLTVV.

The V gene is TRBV6-6, the J gene TRBJ1-6; D gene unclear. This CDR3 contains 14 residues. With 6 bases removed from V and 6 bases from J, the gap between germline ends came to 12 bases. Germline V gene data show CDR1 as MNHNY and CDR2 as SVGAGI (reference sequence). The chain's CDR3 is CASRGLVLNSPLHF. The CDR3 DNA reads as TGTGCCAGCAGGGGCTTGGTCCTTAATTCACCCCTCCACTTT.

J is TRBJ1-2 and V is TRBV19, with 9 nucleotides matching TRBD1. J lost 4 bases, V lost 3 bases, and 6 bases had no gene match. The CDR3 loop spans 15 amino acids. In germline, CDR1 is LNHDA, CDR2 SQIVND (reference sequence). In DNA form, the CDR3 reads TGTGCCAGTAGTATTTGGACAGGGGATTCCTATGGCTACACCTTC. Its translation is CASSIWTGDSYGYTF.

V and J are TRBV27 and TRBJ1-2; D remains ambiguous. Trimming stripped 6 bases from V and 4 bases from J, with 15 bases between. The CDR3 sequence is 14 residues long. The germline CDR1 and CDR2 sequences are MNHEY and SMNVEV (reference sequence). In DNA form, the CDR3 reads TGTGCCAGCAGCCTTCTCTCCGAGGGCTATGGCTACACCTTC. It is translated as CASSLLSEGYGYTF.

The chain combines TRBV18 with TRBJ2-2; perhaps TRBD2 as D (5 bases). Germline CDR1 reads KGHSH; CDR2 reads LQKENI. The ends were cut back, 3 bases at V and 4 bases at J, with 15 bases in the middle. The CDR3 runs 16 residues. CDR3 region: CASSPRPGDGTGELFF. The CDR3 nucleotides are TGTGCCAGCTCACCTAGGCCCGGGGATGGCACCGGGGAGCTGTTTTTT.

The genes are TRBV18 and TRBJ1-5; tentative D call: TRBD1 (6 bases). The germline V gene has CDR1 KGHSH and CDR2 LQKENI. This CDR3 is 16 amino acids long. Trimming stripped 2 bases from V and 7 bases from J, with 18 bases between. CDR3 sequence (DNA): TGTGCCAGCTCACCAGGCGGGGGGCCGGCTTCCCAGCCCCAGCATTTT. It translates to CASSPGGGPASQPQHF.

The rearrangement joins TRBV18 to TRBJ2-7; D perhaps matches TRBD1 (5 bases). This CDR3 has 16 amino acids. V was shortened by 1 base and J by 5 bases, with 18 bases between the two germline ends. From germline, CDR1 is KGHSH and CDR2 LQKENI. CDR3 in DNA: TGTGCCAGCTCACCACTTAGTGACAGAAGCACCGACGAGCAGTACTTC. The encoded protein is CASSPLSDRSTDEQYF.

The rearrangement uses TRBV19 and TRBJ1-1; a weak D match, TRBD1 (5 bases). This CDR3 comprises 13 residues. With 0 bases removed from V and 4 bases from J, the gap between germline ends came to 6 bases. Germline V gene sequence: CDR1 LNHDA, CDR2 SQIVND (reference sequence). The CDR3 reads CASSIDTGTEAFF. CDR3 DNA: TGTGCCAGTAGTATAGACACAGGCACTGAAGCTTTCTTT.

The CDR3 DNA is TGTGCCAGCAGCCCCGGACAGGGCGGGTACAATGAGCAGTTCTTC. It translates to CASSPGQGGYNEQFF. The V and J genes are TRBV7-2 and TRBJ2-1; 8 nucleotides align to TRBD1. The CDR3 loop spans 15 amino acids. CDR1 is SGHTA, CDR2 FQGNSA, per germline. With 5 bases clipped from V and 4 bases from J, the junction kept 7 bases outside the gene matches.

This chain joins TRBV29-1 and TRBJ2-5; 8 nucleotides agree with TRBD2. Germline V gene data show CDR1 as SQVTM and CDR2 as ANQGSEA. Trimming at V came to 7 bases and at J to 5 bases, leaving 12 bases not matched to a gene. The CDR3 sequence is 14 residues long. The CDR3 loop is CSANPGLEDETQYF. The CDR3 DNA follows: TGCAGCGCAAACCCGGGACTAGAGGATGAGACCCAGTACTTC.

V is TRBV9 and J is TRBJ1-4; the match to TRBD1 covers 10 bases. V gave up 4 bases and J gave up 7 bases; unmatched junction bases: 10. Per germline, CDR1 SGDLS and CDR2 YYNGEE. The CDR3 is 16 amino acids. The DNA of the CDR3 is TGTGCCAGCAGCAACCGGGACAGGGGAAAATCTGAAAAACTGTTTTTT. Protein: CASSNRDRGKSEKLFF.

About this clone itself: A junction end diverges from the germline sequence, so it may reflect a read error. The sample contains more than one DNA sequence encoding this CDR3. This chain uses TRBV27 with TRBJ1-6, with a tentative D call TRBD1 (6 bases). Germline assignment: CDR1 MNHEY and CDR2 SMNVEV (reference sequence). CDR3 length: 14 amino acids. The CDR3 is CASSLSAGDSPLHF. CDR3 coding DNA: TGTGCCAGCAGTTTATCGGCAGGGGATTCACCCCTACACTTT.

This sequence joins TRBV4-1 and TRBJ1-4; D is ambiguous. The V gene lost 1 base and the J gene lost 4 bases, with 10 bases spanning the gap. The CDR3 totals 15 residues. CDR1 is MGHRA and CDR2 is YSYEKL in the germline V gene. The CDR3 reads CASSQGGSSNEKLFF. The CDR3 DNA sequence: TGCGCCAGCAGCCAAGGCGGGTCCAGTAATGAAAAACTGTTTTTT.

The chain joins TRBV10-1 to TRBJ1-1, with D perhaps matching TRBD1 (6 bases). Germline V lookup: CDR1 WNHNN, CDR2 SYGVQD (reference sequence). This CDR3 has 12 amino acids. Trimming took 3 bases from V and 11 from J, leaving 13 bases between them. This chain's CDR3 is CASSDPGQGAFF. The CDR3 DNA sequence: TGCGCCAGCAGTGACCCGGGGCAGGGGGCTTTCTTT.

This chain connects TRBV15 to TRBJ2-5; D gene uncertain. This CDR3 spans 14 amino acids. V gave up 0 bases and J gave up 4 bases, with 9 bases separating them. Germline loops: CDR1 LNHNV, CDR2 YYDKDF (reference sequence). CDR3 sequence: CATSRETTGETQYF. In nucleotides, the CDR3 is TGTGCCACCAGCAGAGAGACCACGGGAGAGACCCAGTACTTC.

The chain carries TRBV18 and TRBJ2-1; no firm D call. This CDR3 region has 15 residues. Trimming shortened V by 3 bases and J by 0 bases, and 9 bases separated the two germline ends. The germline V gene has CDR1 KGHSH and CDR2 LQKENI. The CDR3 DNA reads TGTGCCAGCTCACCTCAACAGTACTCCTACAATGAGCAGTTCTTC. Its translation is CASSPQQYSYNEQFF. The full variable domain, rest sourced from reference TRBV18 and TRBJ2-1, is NAGVMQNPRHLVRRRGQEARLRCSPMKGHSHVYWYRQLPEEGLKFMVYLQKENIIDESGMPKERFSAEFPKEGPSILRIQQVVRGDSAAYFCASSPQQYSYNEQFFGPGTRLTVL.

The V and J genes are TRBV10-3 and TRBJ2-5; D unclear. The CDR3 length is 11 residues. The germline gives CDR1 ENHRY, CDR2 SYGVKD. The germline V and J ends were trimmed by 4 bases and 11 bases, with 11 bases remaining between them. This CDR3 is CAISGTGEQYF. For the CDR3, the DNA is TGTGCCATCAGTGGTACGGGTGAGCAGTACTTC.